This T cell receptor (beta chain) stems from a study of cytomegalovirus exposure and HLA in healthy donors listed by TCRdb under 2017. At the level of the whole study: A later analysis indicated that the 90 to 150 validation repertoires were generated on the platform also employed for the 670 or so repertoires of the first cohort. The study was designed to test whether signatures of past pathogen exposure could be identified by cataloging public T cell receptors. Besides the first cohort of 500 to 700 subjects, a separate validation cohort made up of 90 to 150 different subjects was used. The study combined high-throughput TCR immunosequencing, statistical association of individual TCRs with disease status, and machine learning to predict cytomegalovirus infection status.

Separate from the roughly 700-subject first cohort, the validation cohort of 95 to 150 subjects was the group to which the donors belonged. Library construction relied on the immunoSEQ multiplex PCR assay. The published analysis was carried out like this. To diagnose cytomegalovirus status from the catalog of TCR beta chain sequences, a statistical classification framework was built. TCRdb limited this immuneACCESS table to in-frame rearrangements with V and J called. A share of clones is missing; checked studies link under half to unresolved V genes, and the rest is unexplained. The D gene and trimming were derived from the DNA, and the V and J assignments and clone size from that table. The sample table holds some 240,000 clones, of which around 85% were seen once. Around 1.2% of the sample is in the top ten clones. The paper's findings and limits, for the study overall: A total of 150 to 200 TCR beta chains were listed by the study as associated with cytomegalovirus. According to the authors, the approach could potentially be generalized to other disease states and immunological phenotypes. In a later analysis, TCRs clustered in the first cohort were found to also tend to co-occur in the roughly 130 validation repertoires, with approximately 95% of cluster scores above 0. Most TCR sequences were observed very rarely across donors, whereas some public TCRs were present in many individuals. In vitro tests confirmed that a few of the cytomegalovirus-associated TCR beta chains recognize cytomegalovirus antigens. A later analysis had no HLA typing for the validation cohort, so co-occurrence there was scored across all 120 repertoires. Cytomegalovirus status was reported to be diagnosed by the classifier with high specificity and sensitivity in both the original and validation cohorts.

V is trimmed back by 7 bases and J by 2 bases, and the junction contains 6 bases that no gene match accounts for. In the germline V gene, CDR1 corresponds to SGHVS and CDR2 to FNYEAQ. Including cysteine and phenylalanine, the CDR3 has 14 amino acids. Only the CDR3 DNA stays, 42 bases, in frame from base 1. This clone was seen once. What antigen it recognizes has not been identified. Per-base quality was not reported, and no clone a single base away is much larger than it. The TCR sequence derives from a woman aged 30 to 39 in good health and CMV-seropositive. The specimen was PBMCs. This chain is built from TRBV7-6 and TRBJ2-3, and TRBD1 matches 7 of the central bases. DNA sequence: TGTGCCAGCACCCTGGGACAGTCCACAGATACGCAGTATTTT. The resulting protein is CASTLGQSTDTQYF. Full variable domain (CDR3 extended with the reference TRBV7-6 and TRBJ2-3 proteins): GAGVSQSPRYKVTKRGQDVALRCDPISGHVSLYWYRQALGQGPEFLTYFNYEAQQDKSGLPNDRFSAERPEGSISTLTIQRTEQRDSAMYRCASTLGQSTDTQYFGPGTRLTVL.